This T cell receptor (beta chain) came from a study of identical twins (dated by TCRdb to the mid-2010s). For context, the study as a whole: The study deep-sequenced TCR alpha and beta repertoires from monozygotic twins, unrelated adults of various ages and cord blood to test whether fetal clonotypes persist. Replicate twin experiments were performed at different times using different library preparation protocols to rule out contamination.

CDR3 length: 13 amino acids, cysteine to phenylalanine. The entry retains the CDR3 DNA only, 39 bases that are in frame from base 1. The germline V gene (reference sequence) gives CDR1 as DFQATT and CDR2 as SNEGSKA. At the junction V is shortened by 3 bases and J by 4 bases, with 9 bases in between. Broad study findings and their caveats: Because the same donors could not be followed over many years, the conclusions depended on cross-sectional statistical analysis. Out-of-frame TCR alpha sharing in monozygotic twins was systematically underestimated by recombination models, whereas sharing between unrelated individuals was in agreement with the recombination models. Excess twin sharing in beta out-of-frame sequences was weaker because fewer shared sequences lowered the signal-to-noise ratio. Abundant cord blood beta clonotypes carried fewer insertions; young adult naive repertoires showed a weaker similar trend, while memory repertoires showed none. Zero-insertion analyses could be partly confounded by invariant T cells such as MAIT and iNKT, although diverse VJ usage argued against such confounding for most clonotypes. Compared with coincidental sharing between unrelated individuals, out-of-frame TCR alpha sequences shared between twins had an excess of sequences with low generation probability.

This clonotype was seen only a few times. No antigen is known for it. Per-nucleotide qualities are absent, and no much larger clonotype sits a single base away. Every donor was a healthy Caucasian. Three pairs of female monozygotic twins, all aged roughly 18 to 30 years, were included in the twin cohort. Peripheral blood mononuclear cells were the source from which RNA for the TCR libraries was isolated. Receptor libraries were prepared by 5' RACE. This sample was sequenced with an Illumina HiSeq 2000. Template switching introduced a universal primer binding site; the final cDNA contained a unique molecular identifier, enabling accurate counting of TCR cDNA molecules. Specific primers in the conserved constant-segment region were used to synthesize first-strand cDNA for TCR alpha and beta chains. To control for contamination, every cDNA library was double barcoded, receiving both a SMART-Mk sample barcode and Illumina barcodes. TruSeq adapter sequences, together with Illumina sample barcodes, were added in two successive PCR steps. The Illumina HiSeq platform was used with custom primers to sequence TCR alpha and beta cDNA libraries. The paper's data handling went like this. Raw reads were processed with MiGEC to extract unique molecular identifiers, and MiXCR was used to determine CDR3 positions. For each individual, recombination models were inferred using an EM algorithm with the repgenHMM and IGoR tools. The tcR package in R was used for shared clonotype analysis, with sharing normalized by the product of cloneset sizes. To study raw recombination free of thymic and clonal selection effects, out-of-frame nonproductive sequences were analyzed. TCRdb took the public reads, trimmed them with fastp at Q25, ran MiXCR for clone calling and kept in-frame beta chains. Here each entry gathers all rows of one CDR3 protein and keeps the most common genes and DNA. These V and J calls are TCRdb output, not the study's own analysis. The sample table lists a few hundred thousand distinct CDR3 sequences, over 8.5% of them with a count of one. The leading ten clones occupy more than 2.5% of the sample.

These data are also associated with another study on yellow fever vaccine responses in identical twins. Per that second paper: According to the authors, in identical twins the way T cells responded to vaccination appeared partly convergent and partly personalized. In identical twins, the study followed T cell clones that responded to the vaccine with precision.

The sequencing input was PBMCs. The TCR sequence derives from a young woman in good health. The sequence links TRBV20-1 to TRBJ2-2; a tentative D match to TRBD2 spans 7 bases. CDR3 protein: CSASGGPTGELFF. In nucleotide form, the sequence is TGCAGTGCTAGCGGGGGGCCCACCGGGGAGCTGTTTTTT.